The clone carrying this T cell receptor (beta chain) has a handful of counts. What it recognizes is unknown. The data stem from a study of identical twins. Study results and caveats: Low generation-probability sequences were in excess among twin-shared out-of-frame alpha sequences.

This CDR3 is built from 13 residues. Trimming took off 5 bases at V and 4 bases at J, with 11 bases between the two ends. Carrying unique molecular identifiers, the cDNA also gained a universal primer site through template switching. TCRdb independently ran MiXCR on the 5' RACE reads; one entry per CDR3 protein. The sample yields about 520,000 distinct CDR3 sequences, less than 25% seen once. The data also belong to a second study, concerning T cells expressing NK-cell markers. That report notes: Seven of the eight sequenced donors were classified as HCMV-seropositive, and one was classified as seronegative. The authors applied an anti-gamma-delta TCR antibody in several experiments, and it restricted sorting to alpha-beta TCR T cells.

The sequencing input was CD4+ T cells sorted from blood. This TCR derives from a woman aged 18 to 35 in good health. The V gene is TRBV12-3 or TRBV12-4, the J gene TRBJ2-5, with D perhaps TRBD1 (6 bases). CDR3 amino acids: CASSLFRGETQYF. The CDR3 DNA reads as TGTGCCAGCAGTCTGTTCAGGGGAGAGACCCAGTACTTC.